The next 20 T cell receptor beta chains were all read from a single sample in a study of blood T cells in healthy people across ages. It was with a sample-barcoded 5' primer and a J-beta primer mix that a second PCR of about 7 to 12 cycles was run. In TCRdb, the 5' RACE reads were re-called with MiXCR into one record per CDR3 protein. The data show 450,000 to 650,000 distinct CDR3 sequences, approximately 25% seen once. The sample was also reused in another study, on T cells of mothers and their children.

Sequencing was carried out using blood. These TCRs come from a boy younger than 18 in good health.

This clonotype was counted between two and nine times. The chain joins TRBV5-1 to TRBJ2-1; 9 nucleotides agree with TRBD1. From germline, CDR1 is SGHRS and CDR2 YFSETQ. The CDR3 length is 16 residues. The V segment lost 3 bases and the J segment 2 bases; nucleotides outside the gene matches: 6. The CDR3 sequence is CASSSRGTGTYNEQFF. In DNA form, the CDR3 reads TGCGCCAGCAGCTCCCGTGGGACAGGGACCTACAATGAGCAGTTCTTC. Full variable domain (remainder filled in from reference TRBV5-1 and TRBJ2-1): KAGVTQTPRYLIKTRGQQVTLSCSPISGHRSVSWYQQTPGQGLQFLFEYFSETQRNKGNFPGRFSGRQFSNSRSEMNVSTLELGDSALYLCASSSRGTGTYNEQFFGPGTRLTVL.

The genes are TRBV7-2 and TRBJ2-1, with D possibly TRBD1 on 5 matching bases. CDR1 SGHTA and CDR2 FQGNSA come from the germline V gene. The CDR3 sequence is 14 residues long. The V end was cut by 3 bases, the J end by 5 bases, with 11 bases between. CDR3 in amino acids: CASSFGRVNNEQFF. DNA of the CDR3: TGTGCCAGCAGCTTTGGCAGGGTGAACAATGAGCAGTTCTTC.

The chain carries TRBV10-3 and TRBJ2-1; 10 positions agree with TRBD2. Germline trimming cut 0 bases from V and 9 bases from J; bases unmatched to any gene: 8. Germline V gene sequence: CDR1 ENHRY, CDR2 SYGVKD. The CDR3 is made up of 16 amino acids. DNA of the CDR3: TGTGCCATCAGTGAGTCTAGCCTAGCGGGAGATAGTGAGCAGTTCTTC. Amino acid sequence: CAISESSLAGDSEQFF.

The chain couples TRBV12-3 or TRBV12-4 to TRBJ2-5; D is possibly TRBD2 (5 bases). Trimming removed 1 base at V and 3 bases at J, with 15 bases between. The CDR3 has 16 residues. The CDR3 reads CASSLGPPPAEETQYF. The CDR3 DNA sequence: TGTGCCAGCAGTTTAGGCCCCCCTCCAGCGGAAGAGACCCAGTACTTC.

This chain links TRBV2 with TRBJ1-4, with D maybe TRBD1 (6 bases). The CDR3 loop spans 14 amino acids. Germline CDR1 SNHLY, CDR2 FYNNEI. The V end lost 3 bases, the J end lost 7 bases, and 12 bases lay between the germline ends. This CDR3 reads CASSEGGASEKLFF. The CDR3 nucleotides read TGTGCCAGCAGTGAGGGGGGCGCTTCTGAAAAACTGTTTTTT.

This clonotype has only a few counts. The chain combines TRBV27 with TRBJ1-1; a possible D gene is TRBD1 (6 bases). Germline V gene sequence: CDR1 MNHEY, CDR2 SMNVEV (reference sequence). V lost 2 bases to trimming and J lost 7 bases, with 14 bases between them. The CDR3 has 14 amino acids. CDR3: CASSLGGATIEAFF. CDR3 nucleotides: TGTGCCAGCAGTTTAGGGGGGGCGACAATTGAAGCTTTCTTT.

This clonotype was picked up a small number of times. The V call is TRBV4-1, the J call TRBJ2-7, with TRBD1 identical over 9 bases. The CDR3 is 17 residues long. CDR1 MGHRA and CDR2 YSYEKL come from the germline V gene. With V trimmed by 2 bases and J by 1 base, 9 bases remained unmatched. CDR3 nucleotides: TGCGCCAGCAGCCAATTTTCCGGGACAGGGAAGTCCTACGAGCAGTACTTC. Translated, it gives CASSQFSGTGKSYEQYF.

CDR3 DNA sequence: TGCAGTGCTAGAGGACTAGCGGGGGGACGCGACGAGCAGTACTTC. Amino acid sequence: CSARGLAGGRDEQYF. V gene TRBV20-1 combines with J gene TRBJ2-7, with TRBD2 matching 13 bases. CDR1 and CDR2 from the germline V gene are DFQATT and SNEGSKA (reference sequence). J gave up 5 bases and V 1 base, and 5 bases lay outside the gene matches. The CDR3 loop spans 15 amino acids.

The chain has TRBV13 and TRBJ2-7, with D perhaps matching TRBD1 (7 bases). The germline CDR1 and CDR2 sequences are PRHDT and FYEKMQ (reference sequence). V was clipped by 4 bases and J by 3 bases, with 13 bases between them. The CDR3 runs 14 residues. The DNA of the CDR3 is TGTGCCAGCAGCTCCCGACAGGGACTCTACGAGCAGTACTTC. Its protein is CASSSRQGLYEQYF.

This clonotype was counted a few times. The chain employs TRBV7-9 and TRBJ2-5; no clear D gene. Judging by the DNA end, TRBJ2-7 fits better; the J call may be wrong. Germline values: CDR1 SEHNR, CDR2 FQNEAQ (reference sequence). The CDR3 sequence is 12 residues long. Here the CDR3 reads CASSSTSLEQYF. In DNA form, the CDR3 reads TGTGCCAGCAGCTCCACATCTCTCGAGCAGTACTTC.

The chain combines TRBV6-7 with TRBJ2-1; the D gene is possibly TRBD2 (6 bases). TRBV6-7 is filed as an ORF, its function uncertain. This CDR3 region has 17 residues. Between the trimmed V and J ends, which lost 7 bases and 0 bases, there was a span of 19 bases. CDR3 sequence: CASTTKPPGDSYNEQFF. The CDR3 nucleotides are TGTGCCAGCACCACCAAACCACCGGGGGACTCCTACAATGAGCAGTTCTTC.

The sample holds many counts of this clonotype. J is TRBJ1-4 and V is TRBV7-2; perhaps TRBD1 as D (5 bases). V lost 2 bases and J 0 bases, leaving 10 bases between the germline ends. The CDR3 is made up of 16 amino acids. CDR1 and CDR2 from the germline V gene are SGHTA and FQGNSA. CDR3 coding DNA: TGTGCCAGCAGCTTACAGGGTCCTGCAACTAATGAAAAACTGTTTTTT. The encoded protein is CASSLQGPATNEKLFF.

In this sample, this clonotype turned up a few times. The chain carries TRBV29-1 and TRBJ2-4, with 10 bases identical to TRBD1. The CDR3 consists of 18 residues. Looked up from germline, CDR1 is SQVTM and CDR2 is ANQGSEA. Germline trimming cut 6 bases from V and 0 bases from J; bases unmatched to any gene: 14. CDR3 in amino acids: CSVSRDRGTDLAKNIQYF. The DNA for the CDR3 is TGCAGCGTGAGCCGGGACAGGGGTACCGATTTAGCCAAAAACATTCAGTACTTC. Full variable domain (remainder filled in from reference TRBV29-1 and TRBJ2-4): SAVISQKPSRDICQRGTSLTIQCQVDSQVTMMFWYRQQPGQSLTLIATANQGSEATYESGFVIDKFPISRPNLTFSTLTVSNMSPEDSSIYLCSVSRDRGTDLAKNIQYFGAGTRLSVL.

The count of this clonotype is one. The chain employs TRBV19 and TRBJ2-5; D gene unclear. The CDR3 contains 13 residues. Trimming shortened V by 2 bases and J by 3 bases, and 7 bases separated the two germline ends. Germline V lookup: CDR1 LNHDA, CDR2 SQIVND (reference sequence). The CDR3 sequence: CASSIQVKETQYF. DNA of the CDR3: TGTGCCAGTAGTATACAGGTTAAAGAGACCCAGTACTTC.

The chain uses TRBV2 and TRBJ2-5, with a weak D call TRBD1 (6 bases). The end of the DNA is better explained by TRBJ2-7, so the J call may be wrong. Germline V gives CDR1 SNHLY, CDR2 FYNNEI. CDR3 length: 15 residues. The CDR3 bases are TGTGCCAGCAGGGCCGGGACAACCCTCTCCTACGAGCAGTACTTC. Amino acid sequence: CASRAGTTLSYEQYF.

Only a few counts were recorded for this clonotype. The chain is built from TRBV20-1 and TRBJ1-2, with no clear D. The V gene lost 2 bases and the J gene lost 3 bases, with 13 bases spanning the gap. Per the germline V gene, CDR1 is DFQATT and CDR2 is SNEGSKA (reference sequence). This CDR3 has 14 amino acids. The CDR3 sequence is CSARSGQVDYGYTF. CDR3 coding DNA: TGCAGTGCTAGAAGTGGGCAGGTTGACTATGGCTACACCTTC.

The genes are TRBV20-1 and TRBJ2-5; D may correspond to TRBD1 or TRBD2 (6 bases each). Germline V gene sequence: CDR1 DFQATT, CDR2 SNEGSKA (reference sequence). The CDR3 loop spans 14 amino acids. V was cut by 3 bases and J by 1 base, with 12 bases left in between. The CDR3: CSARRGAGQETQYF. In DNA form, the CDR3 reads TGCAGTGCTAGGAGGGGGGCGGGCCAAGAGACCCAGTACTTC.

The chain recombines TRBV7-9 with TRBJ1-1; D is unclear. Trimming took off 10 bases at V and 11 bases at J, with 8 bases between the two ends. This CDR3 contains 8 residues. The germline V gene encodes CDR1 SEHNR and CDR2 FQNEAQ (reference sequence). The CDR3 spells CAISGAFF. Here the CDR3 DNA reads TGTGCCATCTCGGGGGCTTTCTTT.

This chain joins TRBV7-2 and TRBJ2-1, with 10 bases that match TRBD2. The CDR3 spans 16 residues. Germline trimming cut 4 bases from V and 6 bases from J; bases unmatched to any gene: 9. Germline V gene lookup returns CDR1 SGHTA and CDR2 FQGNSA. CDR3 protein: CASSWLSGGLINEQFF. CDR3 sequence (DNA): TGTGCCAGCAGCTGGCTTAGCGGGGGGCTAATCAATGAGCAGTTCTTC.

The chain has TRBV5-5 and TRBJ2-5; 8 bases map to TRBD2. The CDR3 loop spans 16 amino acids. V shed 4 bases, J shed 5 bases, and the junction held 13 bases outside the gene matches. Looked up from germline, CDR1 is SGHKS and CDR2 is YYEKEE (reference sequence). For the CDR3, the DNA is TGTGCCAGCAGCCCTCTTAGAAGCGGGAGTTCGGAGACCCAGTACTTC. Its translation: CASSPLRSGSSETQYF.